Listed below are T cell receptor beta chains from one sample, sequenced in a study of blood T cell repertoires in COVID-19. This table comes from immunoSEQ multiplex PCR, and its TCRdb copy is limited to in-frame clones, with some not included. The sample yields 200,000 to 300,000 clones, approximately 90% seen once. The sequenced sample consisted of peripheral blood. The receptors here all came from a woman between 35 and 50 years old with acute or convalescent COVID-19. The CDR3 runs from the conserved cysteine through the conserved F or W. A D gene is named only where the DNA matches it firmly. Not every row has a clone size; where given, it reads once, few, many or a size class.

>TRBV4-1|.|.|TRBJ1-1
CASSSQGRGNTEAFF
TGCGCCAGCAGCTCTCAGGGGAGGGGGAACACTGAAGCTTTCTTT
>TRBV12-5|.|.|TRBJ1-2
CASAPVPLNYGYTF
TGTGCTAGTGCCCCGGTCCCATTAAACTATGGCTACACCTTC
>TRBV7-9|.|.|TRBJ1-2
CASSLRGTYGYTF
TGTGCCAGCAGCTTAAGGGGCACCTATGGCTACACCTTC
>TRBV27|.|.|TRBJ1-1
CASSLTRGTEAFF
TGTGCCAGCAGTTTAACCAGGGGTACTGAAGCTTTCTTT
>TRBV27|once|TRBD1|TRBJ1-3
CAGPKPGQGSGNTIYF
TGTGCCGGCCCGAAGCCGGGACAGGGAAGCGGAAACACCATATATTTT
>TRBV18|few|TRBD1|TRBJ2-2
CASSLSGGAGELFF
TGTGCCAGCTCACTTTCAGGGGGCGCCGGGGAGCTGTTTTTT
>TRBV24-1|.|TRBD1|TRBJ1-3
CATSDLDRSASGNTIYF
TGTGCCACCAGTGATCTGGACAGGTCCGCCTCTGGAAACACCATATATTTT
>TRBV18|.|.|TRBJ1-1
CASSLQGRAGNTEAFF
TGTGCCAGCTCACTCCAGGGGAGGGCTGGGAACACTGAAGCTTTCTTT
>TRBV27|.|.|TRBJ1-1
CASSYGVHAEAFF
TGTGCCAGCAGCTACGGGGTGCATGCTGAAGCTTTCTTT
>TRBV9|few|TRBD1|TRBJ1-4
CASGQGAGRAEKLFF
TGTGCCTCCGGACAGGGGGCGGGAAGGGCTGAAAAACTGTTTTTT
>TRBV20-1|.|.|TRBJ1-5
CSASRRTATNQPQHF
TGCAGTGCTAGTCGCAGGACAGCCACCAATCAGCCCCAGCATTTT
>TRBV14|.|.|TRBJ1-1
CASSQDRQGFTEAFF
TGTGCCAGCAGCCAAGATCGGCAGGGGTTCACTGAAGCTTTCTTT
>TRBV9|once|TRBD1|TRBJ1-6
CASSVTGQGAIHF
TGTGCCAGCAGCGTAACGGGACAGGGGGCTATCCACTTT
>TRBV2|.|TRBD2|TRBJ2-5
CASSGGGKETQYF
TGTGCCAGCAGTGGCGGGGGAAAGGAGACCCAGTACTTC
>TRBV10-2|once|.|TRBJ1-2
CASSDMTRDYGYTF
TGCGCCAGCAGTGATATGACACGAGACTATGGCTACACCTTC
>TRBV5-4|once|TRBD1|TRBJ1-1
CASSPGTGENTEAFF
TGTGCCAGCAGCCCAGGGACAGGAGAGAACACTGAAGCTTTCTTT
>TRBV5-5|.|.|TRBJ1-1
CASSILTEAFF
TGTGCCAGCAGCATTCTTACTGAAGCTTTCTTT
>TRBV2|.|.|TRBJ1-2
CASSEEHWYYGYTF
TGTGCCAGCAGTGAAGAGCACTGGTACTATGGCTACACCTTC
>TRBV21-1|.|.|TRBJ2-3
CASSPRSEGTGTDTQYF
TGTGCCAGCAGCCCCCGCAGCGAGGGGACTGGCACAGATACGCAGTATTTT
>TRBV19|once|TRBD1|TRBJ1-5
CASSMPGQGVLLSNQPQHF
TGTGCCAGTAGTATGCCGGGACAGGGGGTGCTCCTTAGCAATCAGCCCCAGCATTTT
>TRBV3-1/TRBV3-2|few|.|TRBJ1-2
CASSQVSGPYGYTF
TGTGCCAGCAGCCAAGTTTCAGGTCCCTATGGCTACACCTTC
>TRBV5-6|.|.|TRBJ1-3
CASSFGDIFLNGNTIYF
TGTGCCAGCAGCTTCGGGGACATTTTTCTCAATGGAAACACCATATATTTT
>TRBV6-5|.|.|TRBJ1-5
CASSYSSYQPQHF
TGTGCCAGCAGTTACTCGTCCTATCAGCCCCAGCATTTT
>TRBV19|.|.|TRBJ1-1
CASSEDMNTEAFF
TGTGCCAGTAGTGAAGACATGAACACTGAAGCTTTCTTT
>TRBV4-2|.|TRBD1|TRBJ1-1
CASSQAVEGAAFF
TGTGCCAGCAGCCAAGCTGTGGAGGGGGCCGCTTTCTTT
>TRBV6-6|.|.|TRBJ2-1
CASSYGGAYNEQFF
TGTGCCAGCAGTTACGGGGGGGCTTACAATGAGCAGTTCTTC
>TRBV5-1|.|TRBD1|TRBJ1-1
CASSPWTGVRGATEAFF
TGCGCCAGCAGCCCCTGGACAGGGGTAAGGGGAGCCACTGAAGCTTTCTTT
>TRBV18|.|.|TRBJ1-2
CASSELKITSAYGYTF
TGTGCCAGCTCAGAACTCAAAATAACGTCTGCCTATGGCTACACCTTC
>TRBV10-1|.|.|TRBJ1-1
CARQGLGNTEAFF
TGCGCCAGACAGGGCCTGGGGAACACTGAAGCTTTCTTT
>TRBV11-2|.|.|TRBJ2-5
CASSLSETQYF
TGTGCCAGCAGCTTATCGGAGACCCAGTACTTC
>TRBV6-5|.|TRBD1|TRBJ1-2
CASRGTGGRYGYTF
TGTGCCAGCAGGGGGACAGGGGGCCGGTATGGCTACACCTTC
>TRBV6-1|.|.|TRBJ1-5
CASSEQGTLNQPQHF
TGTGCCAGCAGTGAACAGGGGACCCTCAATCAGCCCCAGCATTTT
>TRBV6-4|.|.|TRBJ1-6
CASSAQVYNSPLHF
TGTGCCAGCAGTGCCCAGGTTTATAATTCACCCCTCCACTTT
>TRBV19|.|TRBD1|TRBJ1-1
CASSPTGGRTEAFF
TGTGCCAGTAGTCCCACAGGGGGCCGGACTGAAGCTTTCTTT
>TRBV12-3/TRBV12-4|.|.|TRBJ1-2
CASSLGQGGGYTF
TGTGCCAGCAGTTTAGGGCAGGGTGGGGGCTACACCTTC
>TRBV27|.|.|TRBJ1-2
CASNPDQDGYTF
TGTGCCAGCAACCCGGATCAGGATGGCTACACCTTC
>TRBV4-1|.|.|TRBJ2-5
CASSLTGTYQETQYF
TGCGCCAGCAGCCTAACGGGGACTTACCAAGAGACCCAGTACTTC
>TRBV6-5|few|.|TRBJ1-1
CASSYSSLANTEAFF
TGTGCCAGCAGTTACTCATCGCTGGCGAACACTGAAGCTTTCTTT
>TRBV19|few|TRBD1|TRBJ1-5
CASSPHGQGGNQPQHF
TGTGCCAGTAGTCCCCACGGACAGGGTGGCAATCAGCCCCAGCATTTT
>TRBV25-1|.|TRBD1|TRBJ2-5
CASSDPGQGKETQYF
TGTGCCAGCAGTGATCCGGGACAGGGAAAAGAGACCCAGTACTTC
>TRBV5-1|.|.|TRBJ1-1
CASSPEPDTEAFF
TGCGCCAGCAGCCCGGAGCCAGACACTGAAGCTTTCTTT
>TRBV5-1|.|.|TRBJ1-1
CASSRQTNTEAFF
TGCGCCAGCAGCCGACAGACGAACACTGAAGCTTTCTTT
>TRBV7-8|.|.|TRBJ1-5
CASSLQHSNQPQHF
TGTGCCAGCAGCTTACAACATAGCAATCAGCCCCAGCATTTT
>TRBV5-1|.|.|TRBJ2-2
CASTTQLNTGELFF
TGCGCCAGCACAACGCAGTTAAACACCGGGGAGCTGTTTTTT
>TRBV7-7|once|TRBD2|TRBJ2-5
CASSLGTSGGETQYF
TGTGCCAGCAGCTTAGGGACTAGCGGGGGAGAGACCCAGTACTTC
>TRBV15|.|.|TRBJ1-3
CATSRGGDGNTIYF
TGTGCCACCAGTCGCGGCGGGGATGGAAACACCATATATTTT
>TRBV12-3/TRBV12-4|.|.|TRBJ1-2
CASSLEAGGYTF
TGTGCCAGCAGTTTGGAGGCAGGCGGCTACACCTTC
>TRBV15|.|TRBD2|TRBJ2-4
CATSPLAGGDIQYF
TGTGCCACCAGCCCCCTAGCGGGGGGTGACATTCAGTACTTC
>TRBV5-1|.|.|TRBJ1-5
CASSLDGDSNQPQHF
TGCGCCAGCAGCTTGGACGGGGATAGCAATCAGCCCCAGCATTTT
>TRBV24-1|.|.|TRBJ2-3
CATSAPGGDTQYF
TGTGCCACCAGTGCCCCAGGGGGGGATACGCAGTATTTT
>TRBV9|.|TRBD1|TRBJ1-3
CASSVNTGGVGNTIYF
TGTGCCAGCAGCGTAAATACAGGGGGGGTTGGAAACACCATATATTTT
>TRBV30|.|TRBD1|TRBJ1-3
CAWSVPGQGKGYSGNTIYF
TGTGCCTGGAGTGTACCGGGACAGGGAAAAGGTTACTCTGGAAACACCATATATTTT
>TRBV20-1|once|.|TRBJ1-5
CSASGADSEGNQPQHF
TGCAGTGCTAGTGGAGCGGACAGTGAGGGCAATCAGCCCCAGCATTTT
>TRBV15|.|TRBD1|TRBJ2-5
CATSDDRGQETQYF
TGTGCCACCAGCGACGACAGGGGCCAAGAGACCCAGTACTTC
>TRBV27|.|.|TRBJ2-2
CASSLVMSTGELFF
TGTGCCAGCAGTTTAGTAATGAGCACCGGGGAGCTGTTTTTT
>TRBV19|.|.|TRBJ2-1
CASMAGFGYNEQFF
TGTGCCAGTATGGCGGGGTTCGGGTACAATGAGCAGTTCTTC
>TRBV5-1|.|.|TRBJ1-2
CASSLGQGDYGYTF
TGCGCCAGCAGCTTGGGGCAGGGTGACTATGGCTACACCTTC
>TRBV30|.|.|TRBJ1-1
CASASQEKNTEAFF
TGTGCCAGCGCATCACAGGAGAAGAACACTGAAGCTTTCTTT
>TRBV7-2|few|.|TRBJ1-2
CASSLSRDHYGYTF
TGTGCCAGCAGCTTAAGCAGGGATCACTATGGCTACACCTTC